Here is one TCR beta chain with its context. Its target is not known. Different DNA sequences within this sample yield the same CDR3. The data derive from a study of OX40 agonist ivuxolimab in advanced cancers. About the research overall: Of the patients, three showed partial responses, one with hepatocellular carcinoma and two with cutaneous melanoma. The study, taken as a whole, reports: It was also the case that some nonresponders had low normalized T-cell clonal expansion. The CD4+ and CD8+ T cells in the blood had expanded clonally by week 6 at 0.1 to 3.0 mg/kg.

Per the germline V gene, CDR1 is SGHNT and CDR2 is YENEEA. This CDR3 has 13 amino acids. The V and J ends lost 6 bases and 7 bases, in that order; junction bases with no gene match: 6. Assay used: immunoSEQ multiplex PCR; TCRdb lists only in-frame clones, some missing. The table lists about 49,000 clones, 85% of them singletons, with just over 20% in the top ten. This specimen was CD4+ or CD8+ T cells sorted from blood, taken in a trial of the OX40 agonist ivuxolimab. The rearrangement links TRBV11-3 to TRBJ2-1, with 7 nucleotides matching TRBD2. This clonotype was obtained from an adult with an advanced solid tumor such as melanoma, head and neck, liver or kidney cancer. The CDR3 loop reads CASSLAAGNEQFF. The CDR3 DNA sequence: TGTGCCAGCAGTCTAGCGGCGGGGAATGAGCAGTTCTTC.